This T cell receptor (beta chain) was captured in a study of blood T cell repertoires in COVID-19 (dated by TCRdb to the early 2020s). General notes on the study: Collaborator samples came from the United States, Italy and Spain and covered acute and convalescent phases of COVID-19. A freely available public database, intended as a resource for researchers studying the immune response to SARS-CoV-2, is where the repertoires were released. The prospective study material was composed of cDNA or gDNA derived from T cells, B-cell-depleted T cells, or PBMCs. A de-identified subject ID, COVID-19 status, age in years and sex were almost always included in the sample metadata. Where available, HLA class I and class II types were obtained from metadata supplied by the sample provider rather than from assay-based typing. Samples came from the ongoing ImmuneRACE study (first 160 participants) plus 1,254 subjects from 6 global collaborators. Deeply sampled blood TCRbeta repertoires from subjects exposed to, actively infected with, or recovered from COVID-19 were included in the dataset.

A remark on this clone: Its antigen has not been determined. No qualities accompany the bases; no much larger clone lies one base away.

The immunoSEQ Assay, a bias-controlled multiplex PCR, was used to amplify TCRbeta CDR3 regions from genomic DNA. Processing in the source paper ran as follows. Within the assay, amplification of reference gene primers was used to estimate how many nucleated cells each sample contained. Sequence reads were collapsed and filtered to measure the absolute abundance of every unique TCRbeta CDR3 rearrangement. For each sample, productive Simpson clonality was calculated as the square root of Simpson's diversity index across productive rearrangements. TCRdb mirrors the immuneACCESS table, restricted to in-frame sequences. Some clones are absent from its copies; in checked studies, under half trace to an unresolved V gene, and the reason for the others is unknown. V and J calls and clone size follow that table, whereas D and trimming were derived from the DNA. The sample contains some 100,000 clones, approximately 93% of them found a single time. Jointly, the top ten make up 0.85% to 1% of the sample.

What the authors observed across the whole study: Clinical and demographic metadata were provided uncurated, with the amount varying by source and participant.

The germline V gene (reference sequence) specifies LNHDA as CDR1 and SQIVND as CDR2. Germline trimming: 6 bases from V, 3 bases from J; junction bases outside gene matches: 10. The cysteine opens and the phenylalanine closes a CDR3 of 18 amino acids. The only DNA kept is the CDR3, 54 bases in frame from the first base. Each collaborating institution followed its own protocols to collect whole blood in K2EDTA tubes. For TCRbeta analysis, collaborators shipped samples in one of three forms: frozen whole blood, isolated PBMCs, or DNA extracted from either of those sample types. Source material: peripheral blood. The chain joins TRBV19 to TRBJ2-6, with 11 junctional bases fitting TRBD2. This TCR derives from a man aged 55 to 70 with acute or convalescent COVID-19. The nucleotides read TGTGCCAGTAGCCAGATGGGGACTAGCGGTGTTGGGGCCAACGTCCTGACTTTC. Translated, it reads CASSQMGTSGVGANVLTF.